This passage covers 14 T cell receptor beta chains from one sample sequenced in a study of identical twins. Via MiXCR, TCRdb re-called the 5' RACE reads, giving one row per CDR3 protein. The sample yields fewer than 650,000 distinct CDR3 sequences, about 7% seen once. This sample was also put to use in a study of yellow fever vaccine responses in identical twins.

Sequencing input: PBMCs. These receptors were obtained from a woman aged 18-30 years in good health.

In this sample, this clonotype turned up a few times. This chain connects TRBV20-1 to TRBJ2-1; the match to TRBD2 covers 14 bases. Germline V gives CDR1 DFQATT, CDR2 SNEGSKA (reference sequence). This CDR3 region has 17 residues. Trimming at V came to 1 base and at J to 6 bases, leaving 8 bases not matched to a gene. The CDR3 reads CSARAPGLAGVSNEQFF. In DNA form, the CDR3 reads TGCAGTGCTAGAGCTCCGGGACTAGCGGGAGTTAGCAATGAGCAGTTCTTC.

Only a few counts were recorded for this clonotype. The gene calls are TRBV10-3 and TRBJ2-7; TRBD2 is a possible D gene (6 bases). V lost 6 bases, J lost 3 bases, and 21 bases lay in between. CDR1 and CDR2 (germline): ENHRY, SYGVKD. The CDR3 is 16 residues long. CDR3 residues: CAIRVPSPNGGYEQYF. The DNA for the CDR3 is TGTGCCATCAGGGTCCCAAGTCCAAACGGGGGCTACGAGCAGTACTTC.

This clonotype was seen many times. V gene TRBV6-5 combines with J gene TRBJ1-1, with unresolved D. This CDR3 is 14 amino acids long. Per the germline V gene, CDR1 is MNHEY and CDR2 is SVGAGI. Trimming left V 0 bases short and J 5 bases short, with 10 bases between. CDR3 nucleotide sequence: TGTGCCAGCAGTTACTCGAGCGTGGGAACTGAAGCTTTCTTT. Protein product: CASSYSSVGTEAFF.

This clonotype was observed at least ten times. DNA of the CDR3: TGTGCCAGCAGCTCCCAGGGATATGGCACTAATGAAAAACTGTTTTTT. Residues: CASSSQGYGTNEKLFF. This chain connects TRBV27 to TRBJ1-4; maybe TRBD1 (5 bases). The V end was cut by 6 bases, the J end by 2 bases, with 16 bases between. The CDR3 is 16 amino acids. Germline V lookup: CDR1 MNHEY, CDR2 SMNVEV (reference sequence).

CDR3 loop: CASSYGHRAAGELFF. CDR3 coding DNA: TGTGCCAGCAGTTACGGTCACAGGGCGGCCGGGGAGCTGTTTTTT. The rearrangement joins TRBV6-5 to TRBJ2-2; TRBD1 might be the D (6 bases). The germline V and J ends were trimmed by 2 bases and 6 bases, with 13 bases remaining between them. The V gene's germline CDR1 is MNHEY and CDR2 SVGAGI. This CDR3 has 15 residues.

This clonotype was seen a handful of times. J is TRBJ2-1 and V is TRBV11-2; 7 nucleotides agree with TRBD2. The germline V gene encodes CDR1 SGHAT and CDR2 FQNNGV. V shed 7 bases, J shed 8 bases, and the junction held 8 bases outside the gene matches. The CDR3 contains 13 residues. The DNA of the CDR3 is TGTGCCAGCAATGACGGGAGGTCCCATGAGCAGTTCTTC. This encodes CASNDGRSHEQFF.

This clonotype was seen repeatedly, ten times or more. This chain connects TRBV3-1 to TRBJ2-1, with 8 bases fitting TRBD2. The CDR3 totals 15 residues. V shed 0 bases and J 8 bases; nucleotides not matched to a gene: 6. CDR1 LGHDT and CDR2 YNNKEL come from the germline V gene (reference sequence). The CDR3 sequence is CASSQEGTRGYEQFF. Written as DNA, the CDR3 is TGTGCCAGCAGCCAAGAGGGGACTAGAGGCTATGAGCAGTTCTTC.

This clonotype has ten or more counts. The V call is TRBV9, the J call TRBJ2-3; D is undetermined. With 4 bases removed from V and 5 bases from J, the gap between germline ends came to 5 bases. The CDR3 is made up of 11 amino acids. The germline CDR1 and CDR2 sequences are SGDLS and YYNGEE. CDR3 sequence (DNA): TGTGCCAGCAGCCCCCAAGATACGCAGTATTTT. Its translation is CASSPQDTQYF.

The chain uses TRBV20-1 and TRBJ2-7, with D possibly matching TRBD2 (6 bases). The germline V gene encodes CDR1 DFQATT and CDR2 SNEGSKA (reference sequence). This CDR3 has 14 residues. V was trimmed by 2 bases and J by 2 bases, leaving 13 bases between them. The CDR3 DNA follows: TGCAGTGCTAGACGGAGGGAAGCCCCCTACGAGCAGTACGTC. Translation: CSARRREAPYEQYV.

There are a few counts of this clonotype. The V and J genes are TRBV2 and TRBJ2-2; no firm D call. CDR1 is SNHLY, CDR2 FYNNEI, per germline. V was clipped by 0 bases and J by 1 base, with 12 bases between them. CDR3 length: 17 amino acids. CDR3 DNA: TGTGCCAGCAGTGAAGCGTGGCATAGTGTGAACACCGGGGAGCTGTTTTTT. Translation: CASSEAWHSVNTGELFF.

The chain employs TRBV11-2 and TRBJ1-4, with no clear D. The V and J ends lost 3 bases and 3 bases respectively, with 8 bases between them. The CDR3 is made up of 14 amino acids. The germline gives CDR1 SGHAT, CDR2 FQNNGV. In DNA, the CDR3 is TGTGCCAGCAGCTTGACGTCTGCTAATGAAAAACTGTTTTTT. The encoded protein is CASSLTSANEKLFF.

In its sample, this clonotype was seen a few times. CDR3 in DNA: TGTGCCAGCAGCATAGCCAATAATGAGCAGTTCTTC. The encoded protein is CASSIANNEQFF. J is TRBJ2-1 and V is TRBV11-2; D is unclear. The germline gives CDR1 SGHAT, CDR2 FQNNGV. Trimming took off 5 bases at V and 7 bases at J, with 9 bases between the two ends. The CDR3 is made up of 12 amino acids.

This clonotype has a handful of counts. V is TRBV11-1 and J is TRBJ2-1; 11 bases fit TRBD2. J was trimmed by 2 bases and V by 0 bases; bases with no gene match: 15. Germline CDR1 SGHAT, CDR2 FQDESV (reference sequence). The CDR3 totals 21 residues. The CDR3 sequence is CASSLATGTAIAGGPYNEQFF. In DNA form, the CDR3 reads TGTGCCAGCAGCTTAGCAACCGGGACTGCAATAGCGGGAGGGCCCTACAATGAGCAGTTCTTC.

V and J are TRBV3-1 and TRBJ2-1, with TRBD2 matching 11 bases. Looked up from germline, CDR1 is LGHDT and CDR2 is YNNKEL (reference sequence). This CDR3 is 16 amino acids long. J gave up 12 bases and V 0 bases, and 10 bases lay outside the gene matches. This CDR3 is CASSQDRVLAGGGQFF. The CDR3 nucleotides read TGTGCCAGCAGCCAAGATAGGGTGCTAGCGGGGGGAGGGCAGTTCTTC.